This T cell receptor beta chain was documented in a study of T cell responses to AZD1222 COVID-19 vaccine. Study conclusions and caveats: Among spike-specific TCRs, nearly half reportedly target unmutated variant regions. Donors in the cohort were predominantly white British and more often female, and clonal diversity was possibly underestimated. Just a handful of people given AZD1222 tested seropositive at baseline. Every sample of the repertoires postdated the peak T cell response.

On this clone: Its cognate antigen is unknown.

Only in-frame clones appear in the TCRdb table, and some are missing; sequencing was by immunoSEQ multiplex PCR. The profile shows about 120,000 clones, more than 85% of them singletons. V gave up 3 bases and J gave up 4 bases, with 6 bases separating them. The CDR3 is 13 residues long. Sample: peripheral blood, taken on day 0 of AZD1222 vaccination. The V gene is TRBV12-3 or TRBV12-4, the J gene TRBJ1-4; D unresolved. The source of this sequence is an adult in good health. The CDR3 reads CASSFSFNEKLFF. CDR3 in DNA: TGTGCCAGCAGTTTCTCGTTTAATGAAAAACTGTTTTTT.